This is a list of T cell receptor beta chains from one sample in a study of OX40 agonist ivuxolimab in advanced cancers. Here immunoSEQ multiplex PCR was the method, and the copy in TCRdb shows in-frame clones only, minus some. The data show fewer than 85,000 clones, around 80% seen once. The sequencing here drew on CD4+ or CD8+ T cells sorted from blood, taken in a trial of the OX40 agonist ivuxolimab. The origin of the receptors is an adult with an advanced solid tumor such as melanoma, head and neck, liver or kidney cancer. The CDR3 runs from the conserved cysteine through the conserved F or W. D genes are given only for firm matches. Some rows have no size entry. The others give once, few or many, or a class for an expanded clone.

d_gene	v_gene	abundance	len	j_gene	CDR3nt	CDR3aa
-	TRBV7-9	-	14	TRBJ1-1	TGTGCCAGCAGCCCATGGGCAAGGGACACTGAAGCTTTCTTT	CASSPWARDTEAFF
TRBD1	TRBV29-1	-	15	TRBJ2-1	TGCAGCGTTGAAGAGCGGACAGGGGTAAACAATGAGCAGTTCTTC	CSVEERTGVNNEQFF
-	TRBV7-2	-	15	TRBJ2-6	TGTGCCAGCAGCCCCTCCGACTATGGGGCCAACGTCCTGACTTTC	CASSPSDYGANVLTF
-	TRBV7-9	-	16	TRBJ2-1	TGTGCCAGCAGCTTGTCCGCGGGACTCTTCCCTGGCGAGCAGTTCTTC	CASSLSAGLFPGEQFF
-	TRBV29-1	-	13	TRBJ2-5	TGCAGCGCCCTGTCGAGGGAATCGGAGACCCAGTACTTC	CSALSRESETQYF
TRBD1	TRBV27	-	14	TRBJ1-2	TGTGCCAGCAGTTTGAGACAGGGAATCTCTGGCTACACCTTC	CASSLRQGISGYTF
-	TRBV6-1	-	14	TRBJ2-2	TGTGCCAGCATGCGGGGACCGAACACCGGGGAGCTGTTTTTT	CASMRGPNTGELFF
TRBD1	TRBV5-1	once	17	TRBJ1-2	TGCGCCAGCAGCTTCACCGGGACAGCAACTCCCGGCGGTGGCTACACCTTC	CASSFTGTATPGGGYTF
-	TRBV28	-	13	TRBJ2-4	TGTGCCAGCAGACTGACCGGGAAACGGATTCAGTACTTC	CASRLTGKRIQYF
TRBD1	TRBV18	-	14	TRBJ1-1	TGTGCCAGCTCACCCACGACAGGGGACACTGAAGCTTTCTTT	CASSPTTGDTEAFF
-	TRBV15	-	20	TRBJ1-5	TGTGCCACCAGCAGAGATATGATCCAGGGCAGAACTCGAGGAGATCAGCCCCAGCATTTT	CATSRDMIQGRTRGDQPQHF
-	TRBV29-1	-	12	TRBJ2-3	TGCAGCGTTGTGCCCAGCACAGATACGCAGTATTTT	CSVVPSTDTQYF
TRBD2	TRBV7-2	-	13	TRBJ2-3	TGTGCCAGCAACTTGGCGGGGGCAGATACGCAGTATTTT	CASNLAGADTQYF
-	TRBV5-4	-	13	TRBJ1-1	TGTGCCAGCAGCTTGGAGGCGAACACTGAAGCTTTCTTT	CASSLEANTEAFF